The clone carrying this TCR beta chain was seen once. These data come from a study of blood T cell repertoires in COVID-19. Across the whole study: Specimens from acute and convalescent COVID-19 originated in the United States, Italy and Spain. From T cells, B-cell-depleted T cells, or PBMCs came the material, which was cDNA or gDNA.

This CDR3 is 14 amino acids long. Deletions cut 4 bases from V and 2 bases from J, with 11 bases between. The V gene's germline CDR1 is SGDLS and CDR2 YYNGEE. Clones were sequenced by immunoSEQ multiplex PCR, and TCRdb holds only the in-frame ones, with some missing. The sample records tens of thousands of clones, roughly 79% being singletons. Seattle cases were enrolled at active infection and followed longitudinally. This TCR was recovered from a man older than 75 with COVID-19, enrolled during active disease. The chain combines TRBV9 with TRBJ2-3, with D perhaps TRBD2 (5 bases). The sequencing input was peripheral blood. CDR3 sequence: CASSPLGITDTQYF. In DNA, the CDR3 is TGTGCCAGCAGCCCCCTCGGGATCACAGATACGCAGTATTTT.